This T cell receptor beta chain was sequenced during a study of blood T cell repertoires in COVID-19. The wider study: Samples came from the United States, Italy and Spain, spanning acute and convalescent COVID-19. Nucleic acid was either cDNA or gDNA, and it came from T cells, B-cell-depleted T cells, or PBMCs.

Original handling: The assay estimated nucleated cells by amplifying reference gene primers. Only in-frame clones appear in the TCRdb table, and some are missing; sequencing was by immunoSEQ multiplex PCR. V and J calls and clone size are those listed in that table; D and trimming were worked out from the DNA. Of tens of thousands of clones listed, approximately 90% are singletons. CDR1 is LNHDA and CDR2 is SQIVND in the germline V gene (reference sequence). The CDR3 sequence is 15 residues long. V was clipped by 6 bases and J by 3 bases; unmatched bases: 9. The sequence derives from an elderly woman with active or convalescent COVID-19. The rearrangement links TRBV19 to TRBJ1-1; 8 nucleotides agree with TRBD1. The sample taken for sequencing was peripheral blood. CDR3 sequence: CASRPTGGTDTEAFF. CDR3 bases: TGTGCCAGTAGACCCACAGGGGGGACGGACACTGAAGCTTTCTTT.